The 31 T cell receptor beta chains below were found in one sample sequenced in a study of T cell responses to AZD1222 COVID-19 vaccine (dated by TCRdb to the early 2020s). The time point label, as the study defines it: about 28 days (+/-7) after the second vaccine dose. The protocol used for the library was the immunoSEQ multiplex PCR assay. The source is immuneACCESS, and TCRdb retained only in-frame sequences with V and J called. Part of the clones is not carried over; for the studies checked, unresolved V genes explain less than half of this, and the remainder is unexplained. The sample table holds over 90,000 clones, of which approximately 90% were seen once. Of the sample, roughly 3.1% falls within the top ten clones. Sequences were derived from peripheral blood, sampled 28 days after the second AZD1222 dose. The receptor set was obtained from an adult who received the AZD1222 COVID-19 vaccine.

The chain couples TRBV6-6 to TRBJ1-4, with 11 positions matching TRBD1. Germline V lookup: CDR1 MNHNY, CDR2 SVGAGI (reference sequence). V was pared by 5 bases and J by 2 bases, with 1 base of the junction left unmatched. The CDR3 totals 15 residues. CDR3 sequence: CASSGQGATNEKLFF. CDR3 DNA: TGTGCCAGCAGTGGACAGGGGGCGACTAATGAAAAACTGTTTTTT.

The chain recombines TRBV30 with TRBJ2-7; D is unresolved. The CDR3 length is 11 residues. V was shortened by 2 bases and J by 4 bases, with 6 bases between the two germline ends. CDR1 is GTSNPN and CDR2 is SVGIG in the germline V gene (reference sequence). CDR3 sequence reads: CAWSWDYEQYF. CDR3 bases: TGTGCCTGGAGTTGGGATTACGAGCAGTACTTC.

The chain has TRBV29-1 and TRBJ1-4, with D unresolved. Germline CDR1 SQVTM, CDR2 ANQGSEA. V shed 6 bases and J shed 4 bases, with 9 bases lying between them. The CDR3 runs 12 residues. The CDR3 nucleotides read TGCAGCGTGGGTTTCGATAATGAAAAACTGTTTTTT. This encodes CSVGFDNEKLFF.

The chain has TRBV27 and TRBJ1-4, with TRBD1 matching over 9 bases. V lost 6 bases and J lost 11; bases outside the gene matches: 10. This CDR3 has 14 amino acids. The germline V gene has CDR1 MNHEY and CDR2 SMNVEV (reference sequence). CDR3 region: CASRSTGGRKKLFF. The DNA for the CDR3 is TGTGCCAGCAGGTCGACAGGGGGAAGGAAGAAACTGTTTTTT.

The CDR3 nucleotides read TGTGCCAGCAGCCAAACAGTGAACACTGAAGCTTTCTTT. Translation gives CASSQTVNTEAFF. The rearrangement links TRBV3-1 (or the pseudogene TRBV3-2) to TRBJ1-1, with D hard to call. The ends were cut back, 2 bases at V and 0 bases at J, with 4 bases in the middle. There are 13 residues in the CDR3. Germline CDR1 and CDR2: LGHDT and YNNKEL (reference sequence).

This clone was observed once. The chain joins TRBV3-1 (or the pseudogene TRBV3-2) to TRBJ1-2; 10 bases agree with TRBD1. Losses at the gene ends were 6 bases for V and 4 bases for J; bases not matched to a gene: 2. The CDR3 is 13 residues long. CDR1 LGHDT and CDR2 YNNKEL come from the germline V gene (reference sequence). CDR3 region: CASSRQGAYGYTF. As DNA, the CDR3 is TGTGCCAGCAGTAGACAGGGGGCCTATGGCTACACCTTC.

This rearrangement joins TRBV6-2 or TRBV6-3 to TRBJ2-1; perhaps D is TRBD1 or TRBD2 (5 bases each). The CDR3 is made up of 16 amino acids. Germline values: CDR1 MNHEY, CDR2 SVGEGT. Trimming pared 6 bases from V and 4 bases from J, leaving 19 bases between. CDR3 sequence reads: CASSPNSGLGYNEQFF. The DNA of the CDR3 is TGTGCCAGCAGCCCCAATTCGGGGCTAGGGTACAATGAGCAGTTCTTC.

The chain combines TRBV7-6 with TRBJ2-1; D gene ambiguous. CDR1 and CDR2 from the germline V gene are SGHVS and FNYEAQ. The CDR3 is made up of 15 amino acids. V was shortened by 5 bases and J by 0 bases, with 11 bases between the two germline ends. CDR3 region: CASSPRKSSYNEQFF. The CDR3 nucleotides read TGTGCCAGCAGCCCCCGGAAGAGCTCCTACAATGAGCAGTTCTTC.

V is TRBV28 and J is TRBJ2-3; no reliable D call. Germline loops: CDR1 MDHEN, CDR2 SYDVKM. This CDR3 has 17 residues. Deletions cut 3 bases from V and 2 bases from J, with 18 bases between. CDR3 amino acids: CASSFVLATSNTDTQYF. For the CDR3, the DNA is TGTGCCAGCAGTTTTGTCTTGGCCACGTCGAACACAGATACGCAGTATTTT.

A single count supports this clone. This chain links TRBV7-2 with TRBJ1-3; D unclear. Trimming removed 5 bases at V and 1 base at J, with 12 bases between. Germline V gene data show CDR1 as SGHTA and CDR2 as FQGNSA. This CDR3 has 15 residues. DNA of the CDR3: TGTGCCAGCAGCCCTACGAGCGGGTCTGGAAACACCATATATTTT. This sequence encodes CASSPTSGSGNTIYF.

This chain links TRBV9 with TRBJ1-2; D is undetermined. Germline V gene lookup returns CDR1 SGDLS and CDR2 YYNGEE. Trimming took 0 bases from V and 4 from J, leaving 10 bases between them. The length of the CDR3 is 14 residues. The CDR3 sequence is CASSVEGPTYGYTF. The CDR3, as DNA: TGTGCCAGCAGCGTAGAAGGCCCAACCTATGGCTACACCTTC.

V usage is TRBV11-2 and J usage is TRBJ1-5; 8 nucleotides line up with TRBD1. The germline V gene encodes CDR1 SGHAT and CDR2 FQNNGV. The CDR3 is 15 amino acids. The V and J ends lost 1 base and 10 bases, in that order; junction bases with no gene match: 9. Written as DNA, the CDR3 is TGTGCCAGCAGCTTAGGACAGGGGCCCTCCCAACCCCAGCATTTT. Protein: CASSLGQGPSQPQHF.

J is TRBJ1-2 and V is TRBV29-1; 9 nucleotides line up with TRBD1. Germline CDR1 and CDR2: SQVTM and ANQGSEA. The CDR3 is 16 residues long. Trimming removed 6 bases from V and 0 bases from J; junction bases left unmatched: 11. As DNA, the CDR3 is TGCAGCGTCGACAGGGACAGGGAGGGGACTAACTATGGCTACACCTTC. This sequence encodes CSVDRDREGTNYGYTF.

This clone showed up just once. The genes are TRBV28 and TRBJ2-7, with D perhaps TRBD1 (5 bases). The CDR3 contains 19 residues. Germline-derived CDR1 and CDR2 are MDHEN and SYDVKM. Between the trimmed V and J ends, which lost 3 bases and 5 bases, there was a span of 29 bases. DNA for the CDR3: TGTGCCAGCAGTTTTCCGTTCACACCGGACAACCCCGGTTCCCACGAGCAGTACTTC. Protein: CASSFPFTPDNPGSHEQYF.

V and J are TRBV5-1 and TRBJ1-2, with TRBD1 matching 7 bases. The CDR3 runs 13 residues. V trimming: 4 bases; J trimming: 7 bases; junction bases outside the gene matches: 7. CDR1 is SGHRS and CDR2 is YFSETQ in the germline V gene. The CDR3 DNA follows: TGCGCCAGCAGCACAGGGACAGTCGTTGGCTACACCTTC. Protein product: CASSTGTVVGYTF. The full variable domain, in which reference TRBV5-1 and TRBJ1-2 provide the parts outside the CDR3, is KAGVTQTPRYLIKTRGQQVTLSCSPISGHRSVSWYQQTPGQGLQFLFEYFSETQRNKGNFPGRFSGRQFSNSRSEMNVSTLELGDSALYLCASSTGTVVGYTFGSGTRLTVV.

A note on this clone: At one end, the junction sequence differs from germline, possibly due to a read error. The rearrangement links TRBV5-1 to TRBJ1-2; 9 bases are shared with TRBD1. The CDR3 has 15 amino acids. Germline V gives CDR1 SGHRS, CDR2 YFSETQ. CDR3 sequence (DNA): TGCGCCAGCAGCTTCGGACAGGGGAGTAACAATGGCTACACCTTC. Encoded protein: CASSFGQGSNNGYTF.

The chain has TRBV11-3 and TRBJ2-7, with 10 nucleotides matching TRBD2. CDR1 is SGHNT, CDR2 YENEEA, per germline. The V segment lost 1 base and the J segment 2 bases; nucleotides outside the gene matches: 5. The length of the CDR3 is 16 residues. The CDR3 protein is CASSLGVAGGTYEQYF. Here the CDR3 DNA reads TGTGCCAGCAGCTTAGGTGTAGCGGGGGGTACCTACGAGCAGTACTTC.

This clone was seen once. The chain joins TRBV19 to TRBJ1-3, with a weak D call TRBD1 (5 bases). Germline CDR1 reads LNHDA; CDR2 reads SQIVND (reference sequence). V lost 5 bases and J 4 bases, leaving 12 bases between the germline ends. CDR3 size: 14 residues. CDR3 amino acids: CASSLRTPGNTIYF. DNA for the CDR3: TGTGCCAGTAGTCTAAGGACACCCGGAAACACCATATATTTT. Drawing the rest from reference TRBV19 and TRBJ1-3, the complete variable domain is DGGITQSPKYLFRKEGQNVTLSCEQNLNHDAMYWYRQDPGQGLRLIYYSQIVNDFQKGDIAEGYSVSREKKESFPLTVTSAQKNPTAFYLCASSLRTPGNTIYFGEGSWLTVV.

The chain recombines TRBV28 with TRBJ1-1; a possible D gene is TRBD1 (6 bases). CDR1 is MDHEN, CDR2 SYDVKM, per germline. CDR3 length: 13 residues. V shed 4 bases and J shed 10 bases, with 16 bases lying between them. The DNA of the CDR3 is TGTGCCAGCAGTTCATCGACAGGCGAGAGAGCTTTCTTT. It specifies CASSSSTGERAFF.

The chain carries TRBV5-1 and TRBJ1-2; D not resolved. The CDR3 spans 15 residues. Germline CDR1 and CDR2: SGHRS and YFSETQ. V was cut by 0 bases and J by 4 bases, with 13 bases left in between. Here the CDR3 reads CASSLAERTSYGYTF. Written as DNA, the CDR3 is TGCGCCAGCAGCTTGGCGGAACGGACTTCCTATGGCTACACCTTC.

The chain joins TRBV6-5 to TRBJ2-6, with D perhaps matching TRBD1 (6 bases). Deletions cut 2 bases from V and 1 base from J, with 9 bases between. Germline lookup yields CDR1 MNHEY and CDR2 SVGAGI. This CDR3 spans 16 amino acids. Here the CDR3 reads CASSYTGQSGANVLTF. The CDR3 DNA is TGTGCCAGCAGTTACACCGGACAGTCTGGGGCCAACGTCCTGACTTTC.

The CDR3 bases are TGTGCCAGTAGTAAATTGGTGACAGGACCTGAAGCTTTCTTT. Its protein product is CASSKLVTGPEAFF. The gene calls are TRBV19 and TRBJ1-1, with D perhaps matching TRBD1 (6 bases). V was cut by 4 bases and J by 6 bases, with 15 bases left in between. The CDR3 length is 14 residues. Per the germline V gene, CDR1 is LNHDA and CDR2 is SQIVND (reference sequence).

The rearrangement links TRBV19 to TRBJ1-1; 7 bases are a match to TRBD1. There are 16 residues in the CDR3. CDR1 is LNHDA and CDR2 is SQIVND in the germline V gene (reference sequence). V lost 9 bases, J lost 4 bases, and 17 bases stayed unmatched. The CDR3 nucleotides read TGTGCCAGCACGAACCCTAAGACAGGGAGGACCACTGAAGCTTTCTTT. Protein: CASTNPKTGRTTEAFF.

The chain combines TRBV2 with TRBJ1-3; 7 bases align to TRBD1. This CDR3 region has 14 residues. J was trimmed by 6 bases and V by 9 bases; bases with no gene match: 11. Germline CDR1 SNHLY, CDR2 FYNNEI. In DNA form, the CDR3 reads TGTGCCAGTAAAATACAGGGGTTGGCAAACACCATATATTTT. Amino acid sequence: CASKIQGLANTIYF.

The J gene is TRBJ1-1, the V gene TRBV29-1; the D gene is possibly TRBD1 (5 bases). The CDR3 length is 13 residues. V gave up 3 bases and J gave up 4 bases, with 12 bases separating them. The germline V gene encodes CDR1 SQVTM and CDR2 ANQGSEA. CDR3 nucleotides: TGCAGCGTTGATGTTGGGGGGACCACTGAAGCTTTCTTT. It codes for CSVDVGGTTEAFF. Complete variable domain (other parts from reference TRBV29-1 and TRBJ1-1): SAVISQKPSRDICQRGTSLTIQCQVDSQVTMMFWYRQQPGQSLTLIATANQGSEATYESGFVIDKFPISRPNLTFSTLTVSNMSPEDSSIYLCSVDVGGTTEAFFGQGTRLTVV.

The chain combines TRBV4-2 with TRBJ2-1; 7 bases line up with TRBD1. Germline-derived CDR1 and CDR2 are LGHNA and YNFKEQ. V trimming: 4 bases; J trimming: 2 bases; junction bases outside the gene matches: 5. This CDR3 has 15 amino acids. The CDR3 DNA follows: TGTGCCAGCAGCCCCCGACAGGGAACCTACAATGAGCAGTTCTTC. Translation gives CASSPRQGTYNEQFF.

Note on this clone: Mismatch with germline at one junction end may stem from a read error. The gene calls are TRBV19 and TRBJ2-3, with TRBD1 as a possible D gene (6 bases). The length of the CDR3 is 11 residues. Germline loops: CDR1 LNHDA, CDR2 SQIVND (reference sequence). The CDR3: CASSGTPSMNF. The CDR3 region has the DNA TGTGCCAGCTCCGGGACACCAAGCATGAATTTT.

The J gene is TRBJ2-7, the V gene TRBV5-5; D is unclear. The CDR3 is made up of 14 amino acids. Germline V gene lookup returns CDR1 SGHKS and CDR2 YYEKEE (reference sequence). Trimming removed 1 base at V and 3 bases at J, with 11 bases between. The CDR3 nucleotides read TGTGCCAGCAGCTTGACCCATCAAAACTACGAGCAGTACTTC. This codes for CASSLTHQNYEQYF.

The chain couples TRBV2 to TRBJ2-5; D ambiguous. V lost 4 bases, J lost 0 bases, and 6 bases lay in between. The germline gives CDR1 SNHLY, CDR2 FYNNEI. The CDR3 contains 13 residues. The CDR3 loop is CASSAFHQETQYF. The CDR3 bases are TGTGCCAGCAGTGCCTTTCACCAAGAGACCCAGTACTTC. Together with reference TRBV2 and TRBJ2-5, the CDR3 gives the full variable domain: EPEVTQTPSHQVTQMGQEVILRCVPISNHLYFYWYRQILGQKVEFLVSFYNNEISEKSEIFDDQFSVERPDGSNFTLKIRSTKLEDSAMYFCASSAFHQETQYFGPGTRLLVL.

The chain joins TRBV4-1 to TRBJ1-4; 7 positions agree with TRBD1. This CDR3 spans 20 amino acids. The V and J ends lost 0 bases and 4 bases, in that order; junction bases with no gene match: 17. In germline, CDR1 is MGHRA, CDR2 YSYEKL. DNA of the CDR3: TGCGCCAGCAGCCAAGAAAAGCGGGGACAGCCTAGCGGGGATAATGAAAAACTGTTTTTT. Protein product: CASSQEKRGQPSGDNEKLFF.

This clone was seen once. The gene calls are TRBV19 and TRBJ1-2; D gene uncertain. This CDR3 region has 14 residues. Germline loops: CDR1 LNHDA, CDR2 SQIVND (reference sequence). The V and J ends lost 6 bases and 4 bases respectively, with 15 bases between them. This chain's CDR3 is CASSQTSGPYGYTF. Written as DNA, the CDR3 is TGTGCCAGTAGCCAGACCTCCGGGCCCTATGGCTACACCTTC.